These 30 T cell receptor beta chains share one sample of origin, sequenced in a study of T cell responses to AZD1222 COVID-19 vaccine. This table comes from immunoSEQ multiplex PCR, and its TCRdb copy is limited to in-frame clones, with some not included. The sample includes some 160,000 clones, 87% seen only once; the top ten take 1.1%. This material consisted of peripheral blood, taken 28 days after the second AZD1222 dose. These receptors originate from an adult who received the AZD1222 COVID-19 vaccine.

V is TRBV11-2 and J is TRBJ2-1; 8 bases fit TRBD2. Germline CDR1 SGHAT, CDR2 FQNNGV. The junction had 7 bases not matched to a gene; V was cut back by 5 bases and J by 4 bases. The CDR3 consists of 15 residues. The CDR3 spells CASSLPERGYNEQFF. The CDR3 bases are TGTGCCAGCAGCCTTCCCGAGCGGGGGTACAATGAGCAGTTCTTC.

CDR3 bases: TGTGCCTGGAGTTCCCCGCCCGTACTTCAGCCCCAGCATTTT. This codes for CAWSSPPVLQPQHF. The chain has TRBV30 and TRBJ1-5; unclear D gene. V was trimmed by 2 bases and J by 6 bases, leaving 14 bases between them. This CDR3 comprises 14 residues. Germline loops: CDR1 GTSNPN, CDR2 SVGIG (reference sequence).

Here the CDR3 reads CASSSLTGPLYGYTF. DNA for the CDR3: TGTGCCAGCAGTTCCCTGACAGGGCCTCTTTATGGCTACACCTTC. V usage is TRBV6-2 or TRBV6-3 and J usage is TRBJ1-2, with 7 bases fitting TRBD1. The CDR3 runs to 15 residues. Trimming at V came to 4 bases and at J to 5 bases, leaving 10 bases not matched to a gene. The germline CDR1 and CDR2 sequences are MNHEY and SVGEGT.

The chain uses TRBV6-1 and TRBJ2-3; tentatively, D is TRBD2 (6 bases). Trimming took 1 base from V and 5 from J, leaving 7 bases between them. This CDR3 is 13 amino acids long. Germline V gene lookup returns CDR1 MNHNS and CDR2 SASEGT. DNA for the CDR3: TGTGCCAGCAGTGAAGGCGGGGTAGATACGCAGTATTTT. It encodes CASSEGGVDTQYF.

The chain is built from TRBV23-1 and TRBJ1-2, with D hard to call. TRBV23-1 is given ORF status, its function remaining uncertain. CDR3 length: 15 amino acids. V was pared by 0 bases and J by 3 bases, with 11 bases between. The DNA for the CDR3 is TGCGCCAGCAGTCAATCGTTCGGATTCTACTATGGCTACACCTTC. As protein: CASSQSFGFYYGYTF.

This chain joins TRBV6-1 and TRBJ2-7; unclear D gene. Germline CDR1 and CDR2: MNHNS and SASEGT. V was trimmed by 2 bases and J by 5 bases, leaving 7 bases between them. The CDR3 runs 12 residues. The CDR3 DNA is TGTGCCAGCAGTGAAACAAATCACGAGCAGTACTTC. It is translated as CASSETNHEQYF.

The chain employs TRBV5-5 and TRBJ2-7; D possibly corresponds to TRBD1 (6 bases). The germline V gene has CDR1 SGHKS and CDR2 YYEKEE (reference sequence). This CDR3 is built from 15 residues. The V end was cut by 2 bases, the J end by 8 bases, with 20 bases between. For the CDR3, the DNA is TGTGCCAGCAGCTTACCGGGACATGGGTCTGCAAAGCAGTACTTC. Translating it yields CASSLPGHGSAKQYF.

The chain combines TRBV19 with TRBJ2-7, with 8 bases identical to TRBD1. The CDR3 runs 14 residues. Trimming removed 8 bases from V and 3 bases from J; junction bases left unmatched: 9. CDR1 and CDR2 (germline): LNHDA, SQIVND (reference sequence). CDR3 amino acids: CASGPTGTGYEQYF. The CDR3 nucleotides read TGTGCCAGTGGGCCAACCGGGACAGGCTACGAGCAGTACTTC.

Note on this clone: Other DNA variants within this sample encode the same CDR3. The chain combines TRBV5-1 with TRBJ1-5, with no clear D. Germline V gene sequence: CDR1 SGHRS, CDR2 YFSETQ. Between the trimmed V and J ends, which lost 0 bases and 2 bases, there was a span of 9 bases. The CDR3 has 15 amino acids. The CDR3 reads CASSLGGVGNQPQHF. The DNA of the CDR3 is TGCGCCAGCAGCTTGGGGGGTGTTGGCAATCAGCCCCAGCATTTT.

The chain is built from TRBV7-4 and TRBJ1-5; maybe TRBD1 (5 bases). The germline V gene encodes CDR1 SGHVT and CDR2 SQSDAQ. The CDR3 is made up of 17 amino acids. Deletions cut 5 bases from V and 1 base from J, with 18 bases between. CDR3 DNA: TGTGCCAGCAGCCACTTAGGGGTACAGGAAAGCAATCAGCCCCAGCATTTT. Encoded protein: CASSHLGVQESNQPQHF.

The chain carries TRBV12-3 or TRBV12-4 and TRBJ2-3; D gene uncertain. The CDR3 length is 11 residues. Trimming shortened V by 4 bases and J by 4 bases, and 3 bases separated the two germline ends. This CDR3 is CASSYSDTQYF. The DNA of the CDR3 is TGTGCCAGCAGTTACTCAGATACGCAGTATTTT.

V gene TRBV6-6 combines with J gene TRBJ2-5; 8 bases are shared with TRBD1. V dropped 5 bases and J dropped 7; count of bases not matched to a gene: 9. The CDR3 has 14 amino acids. From germline, CDR1 is MNHNY and CDR2 SVGAGI (reference sequence). The CDR3 sequence is CASSARTGSVTQYF. DNA for the CDR3: TGTGCCAGCAGTGCCCGGACAGGGAGCGTGACCCAGTACTTC.

This chain connects TRBV20-1 to TRBJ1-2, with no clear D. This CDR3 has 11 amino acids. The germline V and J ends were trimmed by 6 bases and 8 bases, with 13 bases remaining between them. CDR1 DFQATT and CDR2 SNEGSKA come from the germline V gene (reference sequence). CDR3 in amino acids: CSATVGRGYTF. CDR3 bases: TGCAGTGCCACGGTCGGAAGGGGCTACACCTTC.

This clone was recorded once. The chain has TRBV13 and TRBJ2-7; 7 nucleotides align to TRBD1. The germline V gene encodes CDR1 PRHDT and CDR2 FYEKMQ (reference sequence). The V segment lost 5 bases and the J segment 4 bases; nucleotides outside the gene matches: 17. The CDR3 has 17 residues. The CDR3 nucleotides read TGTGCCAGCAGCACCTCTGGGGTTGAGGACAGGATTTACGAGCAGTACTTC. This translates into CASSTSGVEDRIYEQYF.

This chain connects TRBV14 to TRBJ2-7, with D perhaps TRBD1 (6 bases). This CDR3 spans 14 amino acids. The V gene's germline CDR1 is SGHDN and CDR2 FVKESK. V lost 4 bases and J 6 bases, leaving 16 bases between the germline ends. CDR3 sequence reads: CASSRADRLGEQYF. The CDR3 DNA is TGTGCCAGCAGCCGAGCGGACAGACTCGGCGAGCAGTACTTC.

The chain recombines TRBV27 with TRBJ2-7, with 8 bases lining up with TRBD1. This CDR3 contains 15 residues. The trim removed 4 bases at V and 4 bases at J, leaving 9 bases unmatched. Germline V lookup: CDR1 MNHEY, CDR2 SMNVEV (reference sequence). CDR3 coding DNA: TGTGCCAGCAGTTCACCGGGACAGGCCCCATACGAGCAGTACTTC. Residues: CASSSPGQAPYEQYF.

V gene TRBV18 combines with J gene TRBJ1-4, with D hard to call. V shed 9 bases and J shed 5 bases, with 13 bases lying between them. Germline values: CDR1 KGHSH, CDR2 LQKENI. This CDR3 contains 13 residues. Written as DNA, the CDR3 is TGTGCCAGTCGGGGAGGGAACAATGAAAAACTGTTTTTT. Its translation: CASRGGNNEKLFF.

This clone was recorded only once. The chain uses TRBV11-1 and TRBJ2-7, with D unresolved. Trimming cost V 1 base and J 2 bases, with 6 bases left between them. The CDR3 totals 13 residues. Germline V gene data show CDR1 as SGHAT and CDR2 as FQDESV (reference sequence). The CDR3 loop reads CASSLVGAYEQYF. The CDR3 region has the DNA TGTGCCAGCAGCTTAGTCGGAGCCTACGAGCAGTACTTC.

The rearrangement joins TRBV5-1 to TRBJ1-2; TRBD1 aligns across 9 bases. Per the germline V gene, CDR1 is SGHRS and CDR2 is YFSETQ. The ends lost 4 bases at V and 8 bases at J; junction bases unmatched: 15. The CDR3 runs to 16 residues. The CDR3: CASSPDRGLPIKGYTF. In nucleotides, the CDR3 is TGCGCCAGCAGCCCGGACAGGGGACTCCCTATTAAGGGCTACACCTTC.

The genes are TRBV2 and TRBJ1-4; 9 positions agree with TRBD1. With 8 bases clipped from V and 8 bases from J, the junction kept 9 bases outside the gene matches. The CDR3 totals 14 residues. Germline V gene data show CDR1 as SNHLY and CDR2 as FYNNEI. In DNA, the CDR3 is TGTGCCAGCGGGCTAGGGACAGGGAAAGAAAAACTGTTTTTT. This translates into CASGLGTGKEKLFF.

The chain uses TRBV7-8 and TRBJ2-7; 7 bases are a match to TRBD1. The CDR3 extends over 14 amino acids. Per the germline V gene, CDR1 is SGHVS and CDR2 is FQNEAQ. V trimming: 6 bases; J trimming: 6 bases; junction bases outside the gene matches: 11. The CDR3 sequence: CASRPRDSPGEQYF. The DNA for the CDR3 is TGTGCCAGCAGGCCCCGGGACAGCCCCGGCGAGCAGTACTTC. Based on the CDR3 plus reference TRBV7-8 and TRBJ2-7, the full variable domain is GAGVSQSPRYKVAKRGQDVALRCDPISGHVSLFWYQQALGQGPEFLTYFQNEAQLDKSGLPSDRFFAERPEGSVSTLKIQRTQQEDSAVYLCASRPRDSPGEQYFGPGTRLTVT.

This clone was picked up one time. The rearrangement joins TRBV9 to TRBJ1-3; D call uncertain. The CDR3 has 15 residues. The V end lost 4 bases, the J end lost 2 bases, and 13 bases lay between the germline ends. The germline V gene encodes CDR1 SGDLS and CDR2 YYNGEE. The CDR3 here is CASSSLAGTGNTIYF. The CDR3 DNA reads as TGTGCCAGCAGCTCCCTAGCTGGAACTGGAAACACCATATATTTT. Full variable domain (outside the CDR3, taken from reference TRBV9 and TRBJ1-3): DSGVTQTPKHLITATGQRVTLRCSPRSGDLSVYWYQQSLDQGLQFLIQYYNGEERAKGNILERFSAQQFPDLHSELNLSSLELGDSALYFCASSSLAGTGNTIYFGEGSWLTVV.

V usage is TRBV6-6 and J usage is TRBJ2-7; 10 bases fit TRBD1. Trimming at V came to 6 bases and at J to 0 bases, leaving 2 bases not matched to a gene. CDR1 is MNHNY, CDR2 SVGAGI, per germline (reference sequence). CDR3 length: 14 residues. The CDR3 DNA follows: TGTGCCAGCAGGCGGGACAGGGGCTCCTACGAGCAGTACTTC. Residues: CASRRDRGSYEQYF.

The V call is TRBV3-1 (or the pseudogene TRBV3-2), the J call TRBJ2-7; 7 bases agree with TRBD1. The germline V gene encodes CDR1 LGHDT and CDR2 YNNKEL (reference sequence). The CDR3 runs to 14 residues. V trimming: 4 bases; J trimming: 2 bases; junction bases outside the gene matches: 5. CDR3 in amino acids: CASSPTGQTYEQYF. CDR3 sequence (DNA): TGTGCCAGCAGCCCCACGGGACAGACCTACGAGCAGTACTTC.

The chain is built from TRBV19 and TRBJ2-1; D is ambiguous. V was pared by 6 bases and J by 0 bases, with 12 bases between. This CDR3 region has 15 residues. Germline V lookup: CDR1 LNHDA, CDR2 SQIVND (reference sequence). Here the CDR3 DNA reads TGTGCCAGTAGCCCAGGCCCCAGCTCCTACAATGAGCAGTTCTTC. Translating it yields CASSPGPSSYNEQFF. The full variable domain, rest sourced from reference TRBV19 and TRBJ2-1, is DGGITQSPKYLFRKEGQNVTLSCEQNLNHDAMYWYRQDPGQGLRLIYYSQIVNDFQKGDIAEGYSVSREKKESFPLTVTSAQKNPTAFYLCASSPGPSSYNEQFFGPGTRLTVL.

The chain recombines TRBV7-9 with TRBJ1-1; D might be TRBD1 (6 bases). V dropped 5 bases and J dropped 0 bases, with 16 bases sitting between them. The CDR3 has 16 amino acids. Germline V gene sequence: CDR1 SEHNR, CDR2 FQNEAQ (reference sequence). CDR3 region: CASSPVRGLMNTEAFF. The CDR3 nucleotides read TGTGCCAGCAGCCCAGTCAGGGGACTGATGAACACTGAAGCTTTCTTT.

V is TRBV6-4 and J is TRBJ2-1, with a weak D call TRBD1 (5 bases). This CDR3 region has 15 residues. V was cut by 0 bases and J by 3 bases, with 9 bases left in between. CDR1 is MRHNA and CDR2 is SNTAGT in the germline V gene. The CDR3 bases are TGTGCCAGCAGTGACTCCAAGACAGACTACAATGAGCAGTTCTTC. It translates to CASSDSKTDYNEQFF.

The chain combines TRBV2 with TRBJ1-6; 7 bases line up with TRBD1. In germline, CDR1 is SNHLY, CDR2 FYNNEI. This CDR3 comprises 19 residues. V dropped 4 bases and J dropped 6; count of bases not matched to a gene: 18. The DNA for the CDR3 is TGTGCCAGCAGTGGTAGACAGGGCGCCGCATCGGGTTTTAATTCACCCCTCCACTTT. Protein: CASSGRQGAASGFNSPLHF.

V and J are TRBV18 and TRBJ2-5; D possibly corresponds to TRBD1 (6 bases). The V end lost 2 bases, the J end lost 1 base, and 11 bases lay between the germline ends. The length of the CDR3 is 15 residues. Germline V lookup: CDR1 KGHSH, CDR2 LQKENI. In nucleotides, the CDR3 is TGTGCCAGCTCACCATCCACAGGGCCCCAAGAGACCCAGTACTTC. Translated, it gives CASSPSTGPQETQYF.

V is TRBV2 and J is TRBJ1-1, with D hard to call. The CDR3 has 13 amino acids. The germline gives CDR1 SNHLY, CDR2 FYNNEI. Between the trimmed V and J ends, which lost 2 bases and 2 bases, there was a span of 6 bases. CDR3 DNA: TGTGCCAGCAGTGAACTGTCCAACACTGAAGCTTTCTTT. This codes for CASSELSNTEAFF.